This passage covers 9 T cell receptor beta chains from one sample sequenced in a study of T cell changes during pregnancy in multiple sclerosis (dated by TCRdb to about 2019). The method was the immunoSEQ multiplex PCR assay. This is the immuneACCESS table as TCRdb keeps it, with only in-frame sequences that have V and J called. A part of the clones is gone; compared with another copy, unresolved V genes explain less than half, and the rest is unexplained. A total of about 56,000 clones appear in this sample, roughly 89% of them only once. The top ten constitute about 5% of the sample. Input material: peripheral blood from another person, used as feeder cells. These TCRs come from a human donor whose cells served as feeder cells for cultures in a pregnancy study.

The V call is TRBV4-1, the J call TRBJ2-3; D is unclear. The CDR3 spans 13 residues. V was shortened by 1 base and J by 5 bases, with 7 bases between the two germline ends. Per germline, CDR1 MGHRA and CDR2 YSYEKL. This CDR3 reads CASSQVPQDTQYF. The CDR3 DNA follows: TGCGCCAGCAGCCAAGTGCCCCAAGATACGCAGTATTTT.

The chain links TRBV6-5 to TRBJ1-6, with TRBD1 as a possible D gene (5 bases). CDR1 is MNHEY and CDR2 is SVGAGI in the germline V gene. Trimming shortened V by 0 bases and J by 13 bases, and 16 bases separated the two germline ends. CDR3 length: 15 residues. This CDR3 is CASSYSSAGNIPLHF. The CDR3, as DNA: TGTGCCAGCAGTTACTCGTCCGCAGGGAATATTCCCCTCCACTTT.

V usage is TRBV5-4 and J usage is TRBJ2-5, with D tentatively TRBD1 or TRBD2 (5 bases each). Germline assignment: CDR1 SGHNT and CDR2 YYREEE (reference sequence). This CDR3 comprises 15 residues. V lost 0 bases and J lost 4, with 13 bases in between. The CDR3 spells CASSLEGTRIETQYF. The CDR3 nucleotides read TGTGCCAGCAGCTTGGAGGGGACCAGAATAGAGACCCAGTACTTC.

The chain employs TRBV7-9 and TRBJ1-2; 9 bases fit TRBD1. The CDR3 length is 14 residues. The germline V gene has CDR1 SEHNR and CDR2 FQNEAQ (reference sequence). Trimming took 1 base from V and 7 from J; bases not matched to a gene: 4. For the CDR3, the DNA is TGTGCCAGCAGCTTAGGACAGGGGGAAGGTGGCTACACCTTC. Translation: CASSLGQGEGGYTF.

The chain has TRBV15 and TRBJ2-1, with 8 bases fitting TRBD2. CDR1 is LNHNV, CDR2 YYDKDF, per germline (reference sequence). The trim removed 0 bases at V and 2 bases at J, leaving 6 bases unmatched. The CDR3 consists of 17 residues. The CDR3 loop reads CATSREGGREAYNEQFF. In DNA, the CDR3 is TGTGCCACCAGCAGAGAGGGGGGGCGGGAGGCCTACAATGAGCAGTTCTTC.

This chain joins TRBV5-1 and TRBJ1-5, with D perhaps matching TRBD1 (6 bases). Trimming removed 0 bases at V and 3 bases at J, with 13 bases between. Germline V gives CDR1 SGHRS, CDR2 YFSETQ. The CDR3 sequence is 16 residues long. CDR3 sequence reads: CASSLEGGPYNQPQHF. CDR3 nucleotides: TGCGCCAGCAGCTTGGAGGGGGGGCCCTACAATCAGCCCCAGCATTTT.

This chain links TRBV5-6 with TRBJ1-6, with a possible D match to TRBD1 (6 bases). In germline, CDR1 is SGHDT, CDR2 YYEEEE. The germline V and J ends were trimmed by 3 bases and 10 bases, with 14 bases remaining between them. This CDR3 has 14 residues. Here the CDR3 DNA reads TGTGCCAGCAGCTCCTGGACAGCCAGATCACCCCTCCACTTT. It yields the protein CASSSWTARSPLHF.

The CDR3 is CASSLFPLAGGGGNEQFF. CDR3 bases: TGTGCCAGCAGTTTATTCCCCCTAGCGGGAGGGGGGGGGAATGAGCAGTTCTTC. The rearrangement uses TRBV27 and TRBJ2-1; 12 nucleotides line up with TRBD2. The length of the CDR3 is 18 residues. Germline V gene data show CDR1 as MNHEY and CDR2 as SMNVEV (reference sequence). Trimming at V came to 1 base and at J to 7 bases, leaving 11 bases not matched to a gene.

The chain combines TRBV5-1 with TRBJ1-1; TRBD1 might be the D (5 bases). CDR1 is SGHRS, CDR2 YFSETQ, per germline. CDR3 length: 15 residues. V was clipped by 1 base and J by 4 bases, with 14 bases between them. CDR3 nucleotide sequence: TGCGCCAGCAGCTTGCGTGGGGCTCGAGGCACTGAAGCTTTCTTT. The encoded protein is CASSLRGARGTEAFF.